The present T cell receptor beta chain was sequenced within a study of blood T cells in healthy people across ages. Study-level results: When set beside aged donors, long-lived donors presented more naive CD4+ cells and higher diversity. A strong correlation between TCR beta diversity and naive T cell percentage was seen.

The CDR3 sequence is 14 residues long. Germline CDR1 and CDR2: SQVTM and ANQGSEA. This clonotype was counted between two and nine times. The antigen remains unidentified. Primers used in a second PCR of roughly 6 to 12 cycles were a sample-barcoded 5' primer and a J-beta primer mix. Every cDNA molecule bore a tag from a template-switch adaptor containing 12 random nucleotides. Sequencing recovered at least 2.5 million CDR3-containing paired-end reads from each sample. TCRdb used MiXCR to reprocess the 5' RACE reads, holding one entry per CDR3 protein. Among around 650,000 distinct CDR3 sequences, around 41% were seen once, and the ten largest hold approximately 31%.

The sample was blood. This sequence joins TRBV29-1 and TRBJ2-1; TRBD1 aligns across 10 bases. The closer fit of TRBJ2-7 to the DNA end suggests the J call may be wrong. This TCR was sampled from a man aged 80 or over in good health. CDR3 sequence: CSVGDRGGYNEQYF. The CDR3 nucleotides are TGCAGCGTCGGGGACAGGGGTGGGTACAATGAGCAGTACTTC.